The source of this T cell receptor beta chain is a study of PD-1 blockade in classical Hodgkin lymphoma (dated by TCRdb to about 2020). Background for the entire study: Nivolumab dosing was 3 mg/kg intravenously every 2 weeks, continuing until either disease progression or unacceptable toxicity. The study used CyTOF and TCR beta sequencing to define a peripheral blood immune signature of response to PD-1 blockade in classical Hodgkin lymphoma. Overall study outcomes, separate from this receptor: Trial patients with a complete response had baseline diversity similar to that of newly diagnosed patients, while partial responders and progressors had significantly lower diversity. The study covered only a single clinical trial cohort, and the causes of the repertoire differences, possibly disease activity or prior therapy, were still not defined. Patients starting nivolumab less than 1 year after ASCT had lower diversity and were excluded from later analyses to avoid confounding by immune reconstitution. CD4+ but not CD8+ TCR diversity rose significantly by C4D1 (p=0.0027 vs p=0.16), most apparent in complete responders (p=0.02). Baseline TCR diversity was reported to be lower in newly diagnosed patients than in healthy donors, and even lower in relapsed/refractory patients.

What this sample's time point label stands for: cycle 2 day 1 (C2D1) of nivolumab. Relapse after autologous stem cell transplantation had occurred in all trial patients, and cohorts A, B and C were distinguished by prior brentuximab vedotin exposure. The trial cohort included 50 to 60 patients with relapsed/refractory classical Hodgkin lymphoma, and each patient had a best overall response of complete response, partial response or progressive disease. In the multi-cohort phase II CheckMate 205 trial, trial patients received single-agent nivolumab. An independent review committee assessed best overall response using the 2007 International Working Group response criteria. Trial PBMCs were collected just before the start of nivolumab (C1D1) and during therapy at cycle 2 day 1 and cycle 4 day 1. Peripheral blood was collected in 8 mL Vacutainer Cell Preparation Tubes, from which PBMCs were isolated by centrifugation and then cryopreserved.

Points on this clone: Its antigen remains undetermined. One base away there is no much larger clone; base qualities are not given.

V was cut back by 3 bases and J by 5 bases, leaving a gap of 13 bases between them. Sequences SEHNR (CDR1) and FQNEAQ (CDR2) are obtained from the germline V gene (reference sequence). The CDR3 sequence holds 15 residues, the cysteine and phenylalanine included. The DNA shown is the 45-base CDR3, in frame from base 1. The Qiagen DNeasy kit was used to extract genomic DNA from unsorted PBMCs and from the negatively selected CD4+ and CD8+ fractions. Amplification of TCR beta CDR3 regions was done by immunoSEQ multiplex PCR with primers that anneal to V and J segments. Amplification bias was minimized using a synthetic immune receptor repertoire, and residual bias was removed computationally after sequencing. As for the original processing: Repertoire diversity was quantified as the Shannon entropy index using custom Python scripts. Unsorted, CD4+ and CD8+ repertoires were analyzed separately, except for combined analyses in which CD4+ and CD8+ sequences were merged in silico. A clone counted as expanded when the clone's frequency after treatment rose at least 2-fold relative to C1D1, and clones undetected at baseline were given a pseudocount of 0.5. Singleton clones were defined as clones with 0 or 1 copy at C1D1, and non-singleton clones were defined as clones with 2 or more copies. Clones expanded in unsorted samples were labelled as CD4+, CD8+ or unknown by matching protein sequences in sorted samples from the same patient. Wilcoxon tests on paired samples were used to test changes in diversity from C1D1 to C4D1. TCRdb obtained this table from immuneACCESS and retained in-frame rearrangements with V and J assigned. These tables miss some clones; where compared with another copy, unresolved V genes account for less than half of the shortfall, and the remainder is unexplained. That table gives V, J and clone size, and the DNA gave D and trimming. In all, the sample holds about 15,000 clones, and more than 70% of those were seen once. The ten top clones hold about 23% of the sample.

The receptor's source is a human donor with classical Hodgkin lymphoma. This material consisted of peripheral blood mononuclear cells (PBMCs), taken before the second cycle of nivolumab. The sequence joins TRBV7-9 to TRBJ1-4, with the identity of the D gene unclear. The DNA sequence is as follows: TGTGCCAGCAGCTTGGTATTCGAGATGAATGAAAAACTGTTTTTT. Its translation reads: CASSLVFEMNEKLFF.